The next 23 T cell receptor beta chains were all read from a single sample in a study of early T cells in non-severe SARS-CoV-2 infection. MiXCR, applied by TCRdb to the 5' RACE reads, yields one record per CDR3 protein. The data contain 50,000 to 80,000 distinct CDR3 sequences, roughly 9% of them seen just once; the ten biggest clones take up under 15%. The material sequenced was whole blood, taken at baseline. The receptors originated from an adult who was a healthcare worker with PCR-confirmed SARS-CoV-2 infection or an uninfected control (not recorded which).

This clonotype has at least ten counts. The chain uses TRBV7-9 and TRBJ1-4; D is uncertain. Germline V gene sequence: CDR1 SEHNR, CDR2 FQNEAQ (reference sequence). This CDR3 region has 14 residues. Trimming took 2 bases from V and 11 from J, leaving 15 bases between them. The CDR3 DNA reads TGTGCCAGCAGCTTAAGTGCCCCTTCTGGGAAACTGTTTTTT. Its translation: CASSLSAPSGKLFF.

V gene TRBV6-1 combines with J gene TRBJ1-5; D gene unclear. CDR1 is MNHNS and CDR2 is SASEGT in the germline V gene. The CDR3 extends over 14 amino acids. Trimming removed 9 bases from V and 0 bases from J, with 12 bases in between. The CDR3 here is CASRSEYSNQPQHF. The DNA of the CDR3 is TGTGCCAGTCGATCAGAGTATAGCAATCAGCCCCAGCATTTT.

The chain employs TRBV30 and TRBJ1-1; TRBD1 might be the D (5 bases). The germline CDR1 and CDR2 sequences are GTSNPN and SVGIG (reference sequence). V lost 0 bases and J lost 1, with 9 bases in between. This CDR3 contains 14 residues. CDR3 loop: CAWSVRGENTEAFF. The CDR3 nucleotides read TGTGCCTGGAGTGTACGGGGCGAGAACACTGAAGCTTTCTTT.

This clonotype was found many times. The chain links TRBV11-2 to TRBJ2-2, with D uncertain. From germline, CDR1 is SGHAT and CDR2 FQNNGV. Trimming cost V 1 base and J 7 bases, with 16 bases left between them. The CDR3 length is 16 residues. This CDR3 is CASSLGAYPRGGELFF. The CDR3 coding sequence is TGTGCCAGCAGCTTAGGCGCTTATCCGAGAGGCGGGGAGCTGTTTTTT.

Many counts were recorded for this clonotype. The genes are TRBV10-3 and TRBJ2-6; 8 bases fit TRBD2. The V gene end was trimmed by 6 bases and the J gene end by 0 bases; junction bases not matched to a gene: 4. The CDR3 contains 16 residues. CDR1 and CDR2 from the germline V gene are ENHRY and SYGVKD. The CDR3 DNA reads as TGTGCCATCAGCGAGCGGGGGTACTCTGGGGCCAACGTCCTGACTTTC. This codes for CAISERGYSGANVLTF.

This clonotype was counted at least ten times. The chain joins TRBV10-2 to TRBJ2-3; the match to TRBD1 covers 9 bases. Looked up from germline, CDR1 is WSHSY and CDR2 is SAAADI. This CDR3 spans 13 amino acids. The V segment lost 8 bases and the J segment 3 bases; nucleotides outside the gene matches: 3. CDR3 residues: CASRDRATDTQYF. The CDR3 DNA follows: TGCGCCAGCCGGGACAGGGCTACAGATACGCAGTATTTT.

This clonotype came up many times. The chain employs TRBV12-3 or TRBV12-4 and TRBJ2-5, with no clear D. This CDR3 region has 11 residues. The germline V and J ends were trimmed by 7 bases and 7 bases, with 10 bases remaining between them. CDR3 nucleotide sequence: TGTGCCAGCACCATTCTAGGGACCCAGTACTTC. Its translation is CASTILGTQYF.

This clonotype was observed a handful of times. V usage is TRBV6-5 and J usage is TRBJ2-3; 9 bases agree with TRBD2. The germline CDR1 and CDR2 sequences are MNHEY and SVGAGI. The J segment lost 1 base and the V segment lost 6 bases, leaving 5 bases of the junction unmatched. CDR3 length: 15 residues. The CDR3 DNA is TGTGCCAGCAGCGGTGGCGGGAGGGGCACAGATACGCAGTATTTT. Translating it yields CASSGGGRGTDTQYF.

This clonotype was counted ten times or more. The CDR3 DNA reads as TGTGCCAGCAGGAGACTAGCGGGAGCGCTATATGAGCAGTTCTTC. Amino acid sequence: CASRRLAGALYEQFF. The chain has TRBV2 and TRBJ2-1, with TRBD2 matching 12 bases. CDR1 is SNHLY, CDR2 FYNNEI, per germline. V shed 6 bases, J shed 8 bases, and the junction held 8 bases outside the gene matches. CDR3 size: 15 residues.

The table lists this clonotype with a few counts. This CDR3 reads CATSDWTPNYGYTF. CDR3 DNA: TGTGCCACCAGTGATTGGACCCCTAACTATGGCTACACCTTC. V and J are TRBV24-1 and TRBJ1-2; D ambiguous. Germline V gene sequence: CDR1 KGHDR, CDR2 SFDVKD. Trimming removed 2 bases from V and 0 bases from J, with 6 bases in between. The CDR3 consists of 14 residues.

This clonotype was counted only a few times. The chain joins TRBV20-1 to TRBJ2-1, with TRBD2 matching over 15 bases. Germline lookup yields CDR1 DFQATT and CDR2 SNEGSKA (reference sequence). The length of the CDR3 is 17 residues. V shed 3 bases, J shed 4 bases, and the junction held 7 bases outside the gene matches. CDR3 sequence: CSASGTSGRSQYNEQFF. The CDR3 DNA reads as TGCAGTGCTAGCGGGACTAGCGGGAGGTCACAGTACAATGAGCAGTTCTTC.

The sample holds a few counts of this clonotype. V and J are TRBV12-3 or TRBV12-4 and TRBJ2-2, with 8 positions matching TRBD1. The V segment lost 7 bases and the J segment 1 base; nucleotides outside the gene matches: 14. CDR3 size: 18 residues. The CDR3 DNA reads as TGTGCCAGCACCCCCGGGACAGGAGCCCTTATGAACACCGGGGAGCTGTTTTTT. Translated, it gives CASTPGTGALMNTGELFF.

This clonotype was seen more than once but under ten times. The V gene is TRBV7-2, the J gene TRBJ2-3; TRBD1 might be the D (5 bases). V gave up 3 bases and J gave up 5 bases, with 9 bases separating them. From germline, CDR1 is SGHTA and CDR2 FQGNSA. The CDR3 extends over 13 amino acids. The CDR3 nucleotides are TGTGCCAGCAGCTTGGAACAGGAAGATACGCAGTATTTT. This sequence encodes CASSLEQEDTQYF.

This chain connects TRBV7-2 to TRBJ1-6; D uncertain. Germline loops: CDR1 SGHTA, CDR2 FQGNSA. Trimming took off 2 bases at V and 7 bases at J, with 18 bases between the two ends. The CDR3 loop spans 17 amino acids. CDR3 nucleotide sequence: TGTGCCAGCAGCTTATGGCGTAGGACTGAAGCAAATTCACCCCTCCACTTT. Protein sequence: CASSLWRRTEANSPLHF.

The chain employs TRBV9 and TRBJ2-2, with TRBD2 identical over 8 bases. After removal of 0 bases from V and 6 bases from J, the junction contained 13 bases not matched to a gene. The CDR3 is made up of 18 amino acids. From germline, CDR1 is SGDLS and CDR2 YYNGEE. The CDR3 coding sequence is TGTGCCAGCAGCGTAGCTACTTGGAGAGCGGGAGCCCCCGGGGAGCTGTTTTTT. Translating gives CASSVATWRAGAPGELFF. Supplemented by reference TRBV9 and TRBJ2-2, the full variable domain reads DSGVTQTPKHLITATGQRVTLRCSPRSGDLSVYWYQQSLDQGLQFLIQYYNGEERAKGNILERFSAQQFPDLHSELNLSSLELGDSALYFCASSVATWRAGAPGELFFGEGSRLTVL.

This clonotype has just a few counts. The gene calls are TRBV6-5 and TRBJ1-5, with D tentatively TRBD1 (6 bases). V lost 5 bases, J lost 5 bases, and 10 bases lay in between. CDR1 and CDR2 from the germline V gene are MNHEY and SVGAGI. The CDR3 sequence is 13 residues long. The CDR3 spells CASSMGGYQPQHF. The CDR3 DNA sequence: TGTGCCAGCAGTATGGGGGGCTATCAGCCCCAGCATTTT.

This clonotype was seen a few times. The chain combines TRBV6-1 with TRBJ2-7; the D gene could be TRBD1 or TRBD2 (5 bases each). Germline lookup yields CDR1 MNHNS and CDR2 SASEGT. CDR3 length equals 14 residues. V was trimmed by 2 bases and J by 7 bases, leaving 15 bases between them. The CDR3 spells CASSEFRGTGEQYF. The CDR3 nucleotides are TGTGCCAGCAGTGAATTTCGGGGCACGGGAGAGCAGTACTTC.

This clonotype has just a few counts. The CDR3 bases are TGCGCCAGCAGCTTGGAAAGGGTAGGAGGCGAGCAGTACTTC. Translated: CASSLERVGGEQYF. The J gene is TRBJ2-7, the V gene TRBV5-1; a possible D gene is TRBD2 (5 bases). Germline V gives CDR1 SGHRS, CDR2 YFSETQ. V shed 0 bases and J shed 6 bases, with 13 bases lying between them. There are 14 residues in the CDR3.

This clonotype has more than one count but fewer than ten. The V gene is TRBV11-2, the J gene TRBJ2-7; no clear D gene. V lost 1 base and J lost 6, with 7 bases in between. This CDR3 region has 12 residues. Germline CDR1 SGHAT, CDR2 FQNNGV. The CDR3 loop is CASSLVLGEQYF. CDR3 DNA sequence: TGTGCCAGCAGCTTAGTACTCGGCGAGCAGTACTTC.

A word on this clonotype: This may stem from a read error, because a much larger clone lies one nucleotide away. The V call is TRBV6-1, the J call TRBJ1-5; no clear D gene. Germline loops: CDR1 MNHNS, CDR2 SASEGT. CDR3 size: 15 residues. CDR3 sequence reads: CASSERTYLYQPQQF. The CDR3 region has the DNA TGTGCCAGCAGTGAAAGGACGTACCTTTATCAGCCCCAGCAATTT.

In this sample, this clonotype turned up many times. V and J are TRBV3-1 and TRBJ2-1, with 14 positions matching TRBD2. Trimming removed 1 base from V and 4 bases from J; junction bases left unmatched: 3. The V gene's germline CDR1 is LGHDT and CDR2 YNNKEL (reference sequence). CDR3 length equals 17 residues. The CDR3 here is CASSQAGLAGGYNEQFF. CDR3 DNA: TGTGCCAGCAGCCAAGCCGGACTAGCGGGAGGTTACAATGAGCAGTTCTTC.

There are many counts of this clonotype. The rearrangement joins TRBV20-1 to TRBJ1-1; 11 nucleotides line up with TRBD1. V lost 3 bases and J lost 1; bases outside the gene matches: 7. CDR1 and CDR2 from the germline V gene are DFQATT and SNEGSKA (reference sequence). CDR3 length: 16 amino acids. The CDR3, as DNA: TGCAGTGCTAGGCTCCGGACAGGGGGCAGGAACACTGAAGCTTTCTTT. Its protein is CSARLRTGGRNTEAFF.

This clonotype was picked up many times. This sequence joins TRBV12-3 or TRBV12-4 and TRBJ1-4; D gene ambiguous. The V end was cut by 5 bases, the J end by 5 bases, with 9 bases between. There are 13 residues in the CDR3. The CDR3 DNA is TGTGCCAGCAGTCTCGGGTCGAATGAAAAACTGTTTTTT. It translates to CASSLGSNEKLFF.